Below are 30 T cell receptor beta chains sequenced from a single sample in a study of T cell responses to AZD1222 COVID-19 vaccine. Only in-frame clones appear in the TCRdb table, and some are missing; sequencing was by immunoSEQ multiplex PCR. The sample carries roughly 190,000 clones, 85% to 95% recorded once. Sequenced here: peripheral blood, sampled on day 0 of AZD1222 vaccination. The receptors stem from an adult in good health.

This clone was seen a single time. V gene TRBV3-1 (or the pseudogene TRBV3-2) combines with J gene TRBJ1-4; 7 bases agree with TRBD1. Per germline, CDR1 LGHDT and CDR2 YNNKEL (reference sequence). The CDR3 has 14 residues. The junction had 8 bases not matched to a gene; V was cut back by 6 bases and J by 7 bases. The CDR3 reads CASSSVRGSEKLFF. As DNA, the CDR3 is TGTGCCAGCAGTTCTGTCAGGGGGAGTGAAAAACTGTTTTTT.

J is TRBJ1-2 and V is TRBV7-2; D is unclear. The germline gives CDR1 SGHTA, CDR2 FQGNSA. The V gene lost 7 bases and the J gene lost 2 bases, with 5 bases spanning the gap. The CDR3 covers 11 residues. The CDR3 DNA follows: TGTGCCAGCATGGGAAACTATGGCTACACCTTC. This sequence encodes CASMGNYGYTF.

V usage is TRBV6-2 or TRBV6-3 and J usage is TRBJ2-3, with 13 positions matching TRBD2. This CDR3 has 17 residues. The ends lost 2 bases at V and 2 bases at J; junction bases unmatched: 4. The germline V gene encodes CDR1 MNHEY and CDR2 SVGEGT. CDR3 DNA: TGTGCCAGCAGTTACCCGACTAGCGGGGGGCCCACAGATACGCAGTATTTT. Its protein product is CASSYPTSGGPTDTQYF.

This rearrangement joins TRBV28 to TRBJ1-2; D uncertain. Trimming shortened V by 4 bases and J by 4 bases, and 13 bases separated the two germline ends. The CDR3 is 14 amino acids. The germline CDR1 and CDR2 sequences are MDHEN and SYDVKM. The CDR3 protein is CASSSTTVPYGYTF. As DNA, the CDR3 is TGTGCCAGCAGTTCTACTACAGTTCCCTATGGCTACACCTTC.

V is TRBV12-3 or TRBV12-4 and J is TRBJ1-2; D unresolved. The V and J ends lost 4 bases and 6 bases respectively, with 9 bases between them. The CDR3 is 12 amino acids. The CDR3 is CASSSREDGYTF. CDR3 sequence (DNA): TGTGCCAGCAGTTCAAGGGAGGATGGCTACACCTTC.

The chain uses TRBV6-1 and TRBJ1-4; TRBD1 matches 7 bases. Germline V lookup: CDR1 MNHNS, CDR2 SASEGT. The CDR3 consists of 15 residues. The V and J ends lost 2 bases and 8 bases, in that order; junction bases with no gene match: 8. The CDR3: CASSERGQGGEKLFF. The CDR3 DNA follows: TGTGCCAGCAGTGAAAGGGGGCAGGGTGGGGAAAAACTGTTTTTT.

The chain has TRBV19 and TRBJ2-1, with a possible D match to TRBD2 (5 bases). The germline CDR1 and CDR2 sequences are LNHDA and SQIVND (reference sequence). CDR3 size: 16 residues. Trimming shortened V by 3 bases and J by 4 bases, and 16 bases separated the two germline ends. The CDR3, as DNA: TGTGCCAGTAGTATGTCCCGGGGTAACCGGTACAATGAGCAGTTCTTC. This sequence encodes CASSMSRGNRYNEQFF. Based on the CDR3 plus reference TRBV19 and TRBJ2-1, the full variable domain is DGGITQSPKYLFRKEGQNVTLSCEQNLNHDAMYWYRQDPGQGLRLIYYSQIVNDFQKGDIAEGYSVSREKKESFPLTVTSAQKNPTAFYLCASSMSRGNRYNEQFFGPGTRLTVL.

The J gene is TRBJ1-1, the V gene TRBV18, with D possibly matching TRBD1 (5 bases). Germline V gene sequence: CDR1 KGHSH, CDR2 LQKENI. The CDR3 sequence is 15 residues long. Trimming pared 3 bases from V and 1 base from J, leaving 12 bases between. The CDR3 region is CASSPSGGPNTEAFF. The DNA for the CDR3 is TGTGCCAGCTCACCCTCGGGGGGTCCGAACACTGAAGCTTTCTTT.

The chain uses TRBV19 and TRBJ1-4; D is ambiguous. This CDR3 has 14 residues. Trimming stripped 4 bases from V and 0 bases from J, with 6 bases between. Germline V gives CDR1 LNHDA, CDR2 SQIVND (reference sequence). The CDR3 region is CASSSGTTNEKLFF. The CDR3 nucleotides are TGTGCCAGTAGTAGCGGGACAACTAATGAAAAACTGTTTTTT.

V is TRBV7-8 and J is TRBJ1-2, with 9 bases matching TRBD1. This CDR3 contains 14 residues. Germline V gene sequence: CDR1 SGHVS, CDR2 FQNEAQ. V dropped 3 bases and J dropped 5; count of bases not matched to a gene: 4. As DNA, the CDR3 is TGTGCCAGCAGCTTCGGGACAGGGCCATATGGCTACACCTTC. This encodes CASSFGTGPYGYTF.

The gene calls are TRBV4-1 and TRBJ1-5, with D hard to call. CDR1 is MGHRA and CDR2 is YSYEKL in the germline V gene. V was trimmed by 1 base and J by 3 bases, leaving 10 bases between them. The length of the CDR3 is 15 residues. In DNA, the CDR3 is TGCGCCAGCAGCCAAGTGGGGAGGGACAATCAGCCCCAGCATTTT. Protein product: CASSQVGRDNQPQHF.

V and J are TRBV5-1 and TRBJ1-1, with D maybe TRBD1 (5 bases). Germline assignment: CDR1 SGHRS and CDR2 YFSETQ. The V end was cut by 4 bases, the J end by 1 base, with 17 bases between. This CDR3 comprises 16 residues. CDR3 nucleotide sequence: TGCGCCAGCAGCCCGGCGGGACGGACCACGAACACTGAAGCTTTCTTT. Protein product: CASSPAGRTTNTEAFF.

The V call is TRBV6-6, the J call TRBJ2-1; 7 bases agree with TRBD1. Germline lookup yields CDR1 MNHNY and CDR2 SVGAGI (reference sequence). The CDR3 consists of 13 residues. Trimming removed 3 bases from V and 7 bases from J; junction bases left unmatched: 3. CDR3 sequence (DNA): TGTGCCAGCAGTTATCCGACAGGGAATGAGCAGTTCTTC. It specifies CASSYPTGNEQFF.

The chain recombines TRBV3-1 (or the pseudogene TRBV3-2) with TRBJ1-3; D ambiguous. CDR1 LGHDT and CDR2 YNNKEL come from the germline V gene (reference sequence). The CDR3 contains 14 residues. The germline V and J ends were trimmed by 1 base and 2 bases, with 6 bases remaining between them. The CDR3 nucleotides read TGTGCCAGCAGCCAAGTACTGGCTGGAAACACCATATATTTT. Encoded protein: CASSQVLAGNTIYF.

The gene calls are TRBV28 and TRBJ1-5; 7 nucleotides line up with TRBD1. Trimming cost V 6 bases and J 0 bases; bases outside gene matches: 8. Germline V CDR1 and CDR2: MDHEN, SYDVKM. The CDR3 covers 16 residues. CDR3 sequence (DNA): TGTGCCAGCAGCCTGAGACAGGGTTATAGCAATCAGCCCCAGCATTTT. It yields the protein CASSLRQGYSNQPQHF. Drawing the rest from reference TRBV28 and TRBJ1-5, the complete variable domain is DVKVTQSSRYLVKRTGEKVFLECVQDMDHENMFWYRQDPGLGLRLIYFSYDVKMKEKGDIPEGYSVSREKKERFSLILESASTNQTSMYLCASSLRQGYSNQPQHFGDGTRLSIL.

The chain uses TRBV11-2 and TRBJ1-3; possibly TRBD1 for D (6 bases). The V gene's germline CDR1 is SGHAT and CDR2 FQNNGV. The CDR3 has 15 residues. V lost 4 bases and J lost 0, with 10 bases in between. The CDR3 DNA follows: TGTGCCAGCAGCTCCTGGGACAACTCTGGAAACACCATATATTTT. It codes for CASSSWDNSGNTIYF.

This clone was counted a few times. This chain links TRBV9 with TRBJ1-6; D not resolved. From germline, CDR1 is SGDLS and CDR2 YYNGEE. The V gene lost 0 bases and the J gene lost 0 bases, with 16 bases spanning the gap. The CDR3 extends over 19 amino acids. CDR3 protein: CASSVGRPDTSSYNSPLHF. CDR3 in DNA: TGTGCCAGCAGCGTAGGACGGCCCGATACGAGCTCCTATAATTCACCCCTCCACTTT.

The chain combines TRBV19 with TRBJ2-2; unclear D gene. The CDR3 has 17 residues. Germline values: CDR1 LNHDA, CDR2 SQIVND (reference sequence). With 6 bases removed from V and 0 bases from J, the gap between germline ends came to 17 bases. The CDR3 DNA is TGTGCCAGTAGGTCCAGCCTGCCGACAACGAACACCGGGGAGCTGTTTTTT. It encodes CASRSSLPTTNTGELFF.

Details on this clone: Other DNA sequences within the sample encode an identical CDR3. The V call is TRBV18, the J call TRBJ1-1; D not certain. Germline V gene sequence: CDR1 KGHSH, CDR2 LQKENI. CDR3 length: 13 residues. V was cut by 6 bases and J by 1 base, with 9 bases left in between. The CDR3 nucleotides read TGTGCCAGCTCCCAAGACGGGAACACTGAAGCTTTCTTT. This encodes CASSQDGNTEAFF. The full variable domain, completed using reference TRBV18 and TRBJ1-1, is NAGVMQNPRHLVRRRGQEARLRCSPMKGHSHVYWYRQLPEEGLKFMVYLQKENIIDESGMPKERFSAEFPKEGPSILRIQQVVRGDSAAYFCASSQDGNTEAFFGQGTRLTVV.

The chain has TRBV7-6 and TRBJ1-5, with no clear D. CDR1 is SGHVS, CDR2 FNYEAQ, per germline. CDR3 length: 13 amino acids. Trimming pared 2 bases from V and 7 bases from J, leaving 9 bases between. CDR3 in amino acids: CASSLTQGQPQHF. The CDR3 DNA reads as TGTGCCAGCAGCTTAACTCAAGGCCAGCCCCAGCATTTT.

This chain joins TRBV12-5 and TRBJ1-1; D is undetermined. CDR1 and CDR2 from the germline V gene are LGHNT and FRNRAP. The CDR3 is 12 residues long. Trimming removed 7 bases at V and 7 bases at J, with 13 bases between. The CDR3 is CASATPPGEAFF. CDR3 DNA: TGTGCTAGTGCCACTCCACCGGGTGAAGCTTTCTTT.

This chain joins TRBV7-8 and TRBJ1-5; 8 bases fit TRBD1. Losses at the gene ends were 1 base for V and 4 bases for J; bases not matched to a gene: 3. The germline gives CDR1 SGHVS, CDR2 FQNEAQ. The CDR3 spans 15 residues. The CDR3 is CASSLGQGSNQPQHF. The CDR3 DNA reads as TGTGCCAGCAGCTTAGGACAGGGGAGTAATCAGCCCCAGCATTTT. The variable domain in full, with the rest retrieved from reference TRBV7-8 and TRBJ1-5, is GAGVSQSPRYKVAKRGQDVALRCDPISGHVSLFWYQQALGQGPEFLTYFQNEAQLDKSGLPSDRFFAERPEGSVSTLKIQRTQQEDSAVYLCASSLGQGSNQPQHFGDGTRLSIL.

This chain uses TRBV9 with TRBJ1-6; TRBD1 aligns across 10 bases. The trim removed 3 bases at V and 10 bases at J, leaving 4 bases unmatched. The CDR3 has 14 residues. Germline-derived CDR1 and CDR2 are SGDLS and YYNGEE. DNA for the CDR3: TGTGCCAGCAGCGCGGGACAGGGGTACTCACCCCTCCACTTT. Translating it yields CASSAGQGYSPLHF.

The V gene is TRBV7-3, the J gene TRBJ2-1; D may be TRBD1 (6 bases). V was trimmed by 5 bases and J by 5 bases, leaving 19 bases between them. This CDR3 contains 16 residues. CDR1 SGHTA and CDR2 FQGTGA come from the germline V gene. CDR3: CASSLARQGPNNEQFF. The CDR3 region has the DNA TGTGCCAGCAGCCTTGCTAGGCAGGGGCCGAACAATGAGCAGTTCTTC.

The chain couples TRBV3-1 (or the pseudogene TRBV3-2) to TRBJ2-6; a possible D gene is TRBD1 (6 bases). Germline V CDR1 and CDR2: LGHDT, YNNKEL (reference sequence). Trimming took 4 bases from V and 0 from J, leaving 13 bases between them. The CDR3 loop spans 17 amino acids. The CDR3 region is CASSRRTDPSGANVLTF. The CDR3 DNA is TGTGCCAGCAGCCGGAGGACAGACCCCTCTGGGGCCAACGTCCTGACTTTC.

On this clone itself: One junction end disagrees with the germline gene, perhaps due to a read error. This rearrangement joins TRBV7-9 to TRBJ2-5, with D unclear. Per the germline V gene, CDR1 is SEHNR and CDR2 is FQNEAQ (reference sequence). This CDR3 contains 14 residues. This CDR3 is CASSLGLFQGTQYF. The CDR3 region has the DNA TGTGCCAGCAGCTTAGGGCTGTTCCAAGGGACCCAGTACTTC.

The chain links TRBV28 to TRBJ1-5; the match to TRBD1 covers 7 bases. This CDR3 is 15 amino acids long. The germline V gene encodes CDR1 MDHEN and CDR2 SYDVKM. Trimming at V came to 3 bases and at J to 2 bases, leaving 4 bases not matched to a gene. The CDR3 nucleotides read TGTGCCAGCAGTTTCTTGCAGGGGGGCAATCAGCCCCAGCATTTT. Encoded protein: CASSFLQGGNQPQHF.

This rearrangement joins TRBV18 to TRBJ1-5; D is unresolved. The V end lost 3 bases, the J end lost 3 bases, and 12 bases lay between the germline ends. CDR1 is KGHSH and CDR2 is LQKENI in the germline V gene. This CDR3 has 15 residues. The CDR3 DNA reads as TGTGCCAGCTCACCGGGCAGTAACTACAATCAGCCCCAGCATTTT. Protein: CASSPGSNYNQPQHF.

The rearrangement joins TRBV29-1 to TRBJ2-7; 9 positions match TRBD2. Germline assignment: CDR1 SQVTM and CDR2 ANQGSEA. With V trimmed by 6 bases and J by 6 bases, 12 bases remained unmatched. There are 14 residues in the CDR3. The CDR3 coding sequence is TGCAGCGTCGGAGCCGGGACTAGCCTTGGCGAGCAGTACTTC. Its translation: CSVGAGTSLGEQYF.

J is TRBJ2-3 and V is TRBV14; TRBD1 agrees at 7 bases. Germline V CDR1 and CDR2: SGHDN, FVKESK. The CDR3 spans 17 residues. The ends lost 1 base at V and 0 bases at J; junction bases unmatched: 7. CDR3 coding DNA: TGTGCCAGCAGCCAAGGGATAGGGGGCCTTAGCACAGATACGCAGTATTTT. Its translation is CASSQGIGGLSTDTQYF.